This T cell receptor (beta chain) is drawn from a study of early T cells in non-severe SARS-CoV-2 infection. Looked up from germline, CDR1 is ENHRY and CDR2 is SYGVKD. This CDR3 comprises 14 residues. Germline trimming cut 2 bases from V and 3 bases from J; bases unmatched to any gene: 0. Each CDR3 protein is one row after TCRdb ran MiXCR on the 5' RACE reads. The sample has 70,000 to 90,000 distinct CDR3 sequences, 15% seen once. This clonotype was picked up a small number of times. The sequence was collected from an adult who was a healthcare worker with PCR-confirmed SARS-CoV-2 infection or an uninfected control (not recorded which). Sequencing was carried out using whole blood. The rearrangement uses TRBV10-3 and TRBJ2-1; TRBD1 aligns across 8 bases. The CDR3 DNA reads TGTGCCATCAGTGAGGGACAGGGCTACAATGAGCAGTTCTTC. It translates to CAISEGQGYNEQFF.